One sample yielded the 22 T cell receptor beta chains listed below, sequenced in a study of cytomegalovirus exposure and HLA in healthy donors. The PCR was carried out with 60 Vbeta primers and 13 Jbeta primers. TCRdb's copy holds only in-frame clones and misses some; the assay was immunoSEQ multiplex PCR. The sample contains approximately 170,000 clones, approximately 80% of which appear only once. Specimen: PBMCs. These receptors came from a man aged 18 to 29 in good health and CMV-seropositive.

CDR3: CASSAPPPTGYEQYF. CDR3 nucleotide sequence: TGCGCCAGCAGTGCCCCACCCCCCACAGGGTACGAGCAGTACTTC. V is TRBV10-1 and J is TRBJ2-7, with a weak D call TRBD1 (6 bases). V dropped 4 bases and J dropped 4 bases, with 17 bases sitting between them. Germline CDR1 and CDR2: WNHNN and SYGVQD (reference sequence). The CDR3 consists of 15 residues.

This chain uses TRBV27 with TRBJ1-3; D remains unclear. Germline V lookup: CDR1 MNHEY, CDR2 SMNVEV (reference sequence). The V gene lost 5 bases and the J gene lost 0 bases, with 8 bases spanning the gap. CDR3 length: 14 residues. The CDR3: CASSPRDSGNTIYF. The CDR3 DNA reads as TGTGCCAGCAGTCCTAGAGACTCTGGAAACACCATATATTTT.

This clone was counted between two and nine times. The chain employs TRBV5-4 and TRBJ1-2, with 10 bases matching TRBD1. The CDR3 sequence is 16 residues long. The V segment lost 4 bases and the J segment 6 bases; nucleotides outside the gene matches: 12. The germline CDR1 and CDR2 sequences are SGHNT and YYREEE (reference sequence). The CDR3 sequence is CASSAWGGTGEHGYTF. Here the CDR3 DNA reads TGTGCCAGCAGCGCGTGGGGGGGGACAGGGGAGCATGGCTACACCTTC.

The gene calls are TRBV6-1 and TRBJ1-5, with D perhaps TRBD1 (5 bases). V lost 2 bases, J lost 2 bases, and 19 bases lay in between. CDR3 size: 18 residues. In germline, CDR1 is MNHNS, CDR2 SASEGT. The CDR3 reads CASSEPGRVISGNQPQHF. The CDR3 DNA sequence: TGTGCCAGCAGTGAACCAGGGCGTGTGATAAGTGGCAATCAGCCCCAGCATTTT.

The chain couples TRBV2 to TRBJ2-2; TRBD1 matches 7 bases. Germline loops: CDR1 SNHLY, CDR2 FYNNEI. J gave up 5 bases and V 8 bases, and 11 bases lay outside the gene matches. This CDR3 contains 15 residues. The CDR3 region is CASSTGVGATGELFF. In DNA, the CDR3 is TGTGCCAGCTCCACAGGGGTAGGGGCGACCGGGGAGCTGTTTTTT.

This clone was recorded only once. The chain is built from TRBV2 and TRBJ1-5; maybe TRBD1 (5 bases). The germline CDR1 and CDR2 sequences are SNHLY and FYNNEI. The CDR3 length is 14 residues. V gave up 8 bases and J gave up 4 bases, with 15 bases separating them. CDR3 protein: CASGRDGGNQPQHF. The CDR3 DNA reads as TGTGCCAGCGGGAGGGACGGGGGAAATCAGCCCCAGCATTTT.

This clone has more than one count but fewer than ten. The V gene is TRBV6-1, the J gene TRBJ2-7; the match to TRBD1 covers 10 bases. The length of the CDR3 is 14 residues. The V gene's germline CDR1 is MNHNS and CDR2 SASEGT. J lost 6 bases, V lost 3 bases, and 5 bases had no gene match. The CDR3 loop is CASSEVGDRGEQYF. The CDR3 DNA sequence: TGTGCCAGCAGTGAGGTAGGGGACAGGGGCGAGCAGTACTTC.

This chain joins TRBV10-2 and TRBJ2-7, with D possibly matching TRBD1 (5 bases). The CDR3 consists of 14 residues. V lost 3 bases and J 3 bases, leaving 12 bases between the germline ends. Germline V gene sequence: CDR1 WSHSY, CDR2 SAAADI. The CDR3 DNA reads as TGCGCCAGCAGTGAAACCCCAGGGCTCTACGAGCAGTACTTC. Translation gives CASSETPGLYEQYF.

V is TRBV28 and J is TRBJ1-5, with TRBD1 matching 8 bases. Trimming removed 5 bases from V and 4 bases from J; junction bases left unmatched: 7. This CDR3 has 15 amino acids. Germline CDR1 MDHEN, CDR2 SYDVKM. The CDR3, as DNA: TGTGCCAGCAGTCTAACAGGGGGTGGTAATCAGCCCCAGCATTTT. Protein sequence: CASSLTGGGNQPQHF.

As to this clone: This clone may be a read error of a much larger clone one base away. The genes are TRBV9 and TRBJ1-2, with D perhaps matching TRBD1 (6 bases). The CDR3 spans 11 residues. V lost 5 bases to trimming and J lost 5 bases, with 7 bases between them. Per the germline V gene, CDR1 is SGDLS and CDR2 is YYNGEE. CDR3 nucleotides: TGTGCCAGCAGAACAGGGTATGGCTACACCTTC. Translated, it gives CASRTGYGYTF.

The V gene is TRBV5-1, the J gene TRBJ2-7; tentative D call: TRBD1 (6 bases). The CDR3 has 13 amino acids. Germline loops: CDR1 SGHRS, CDR2 YFSETQ. V lost 3 bases, J lost 5 bases, and 12 bases lay in between. CDR3 loop: CASSYGNRDEQYF. DNA for the CDR3: TGCGCCAGCAGCTACGGAAACAGGGACGAGCAGTACTTC.

This clone came up a few times. The V call is TRBV15, the J call TRBJ1-2; 8 bases fit TRBD1. The junction had 8 bases not matched to a gene; V was cut back by 2 bases and J by 6 bases. The CDR3 has 15 amino acids. Germline V gives CDR1 LNHNV, CDR2 YYDKDF (reference sequence). CDR3 sequence: CATSRSPQGADGYTF. In DNA form, the CDR3 reads TGTGCCACCAGCAGATCACCGCAGGGGGCCGATGGCTACACCTTC.

This chain uses TRBV13 with TRBJ1-1; 7 bases are a match to TRBD1. The CDR3 length is 13 residues. CDR1 PRHDT and CDR2 FYEKMQ come from the germline V gene (reference sequence). V shed 4 bases and J 7 bases; nucleotides not matched to a gene: 6. The CDR3: CASSSPRGLEAFF. The CDR3 DNA sequence: TGTGCCAGCAGCTCCCCGAGGGGGCTTGAAGCTTTCTTT.

This clone was seen only a few times. V is TRBV29-1 and J is TRBJ2-1; 7 positions match TRBD1. The CDR3 extends over 15 amino acids. The V segment lost 6 bases and the J segment 4 bases; nucleotides outside the gene matches: 12. Germline-derived CDR1 and CDR2 are SQVTM and ANQGSEA. Here the CDR3 reads CSVSTPEGAYNEQFF. The CDR3 DNA reads as TGCAGCGTCTCAACCCCCGAGGGGGCATACAATGAGCAGTTCTTC.

The rearrangement joins TRBV2 to TRBJ1-6; a possible D gene is TRBD1 (5 bases). This CDR3 has 17 residues. The germline CDR1 and CDR2 sequences are SNHLY and FYNNEI. Trimming took 1 base from V and 9 from J, leaving 19 bases between them. The CDR3 bases are TGTGCCAGCAGTGAAGGACTAGACAGTTTACTAGGTTCACCCCTCCACTTT. This encodes CASSEGLDSLLGSPLHF.

The chain recombines TRBV7-2 with TRBJ2-7; 7 nucleotides line up with TRBD1. The CDR3 totals 14 residues. J gave up 2 bases and V 3 bases, and 4 bases lay outside the gene matches. The germline CDR1 and CDR2 sequences are SGHTA and FQGNSA. The CDR3 spells CASSFSGGAYEQYF. DNA for the CDR3: TGTGCCAGCAGCTTTTCAGGGGGAGCCTACGAGCAGTACTTC.

The chain is built from TRBV2 and TRBJ1-5, with D possibly matching TRBD1 (5 bases). This CDR3 contains 17 residues. Trimming cost V 4 bases and J 1 base, with 17 bases left between them. Germline V gene data show CDR1 as SNHLY and CDR2 as FYNNEI. CDR3 nucleotide sequence: TGTGCCAGCAGTGTGACAGCACACGTAATAAGCAATCAGCCCCAGCATTTT. It encodes CASSVTAHVISNQPQHF.

The chain couples TRBV5-4 to TRBJ1-1, with D hard to call. This CDR3 contains 14 residues. Germline-derived CDR1 and CDR2 are SGHNT and YYREEE (reference sequence). Trimming removed 2 bases from V and 1 base from J, with 9 bases in between. CDR3 residues: CASSFDNPNTEAFF. DNA of the CDR3: TGTGCCAGCAGCTTTGACAACCCGAACACTGAAGCTTTCTTT.

This chain links TRBV4-3 with TRBJ2-5, with TRBD1 matching over 11 bases. This CDR3 is 16 amino acids long. The V segment lost 1 base and the J segment 5 bases; nucleotides outside the gene matches: 6. The V gene's germline CDR1 is LGHNA and CDR2 YSLEER. The CDR3 reads CASSQGGQGGSETQYF. CDR3 sequence (DNA): TGCGCCAGCAGCCAAGGGGGACAGGGGGGCTCGGAGACCCAGTACTTC.

J is TRBJ1-1 and V is TRBV5-4; TRBD1 might be the D (6 bases). V was clipped by 5 bases and J by 0 bases, with 11 bases between them. There are 14 residues in the CDR3. The germline CDR1 and CDR2 sequences are SGHNT and YYREEE (reference sequence). In DNA, the CDR3 is TGTGCCAGCAGATCAACAGGGATGAACACTGAAGCTTTCTTT. This translates into CASRSTGMNTEAFF. Filled out from reference TRBV5-4 and TRBJ1-1, the complete variable domain reads ETGVTQSPTHLIKTRGQQVTLRCSSQSGHNTVSWYQQALGQGPQFIFQYYREEENGRGNFPPRFSGLQFPNYSSELNVNALELDDSALYLCASRSTGMNTEAFFGQGTRLTVV.

The chain uses TRBV9 and TRBJ1-4; no definite D call. The CDR3 has 15 amino acids. V lost 4 bases and J 8 bases, leaving 18 bases between the germline ends. In germline, CDR1 is SGDLS, CDR2 YYNGEE. This CDR3 is CASSPQVQPREKLFF. As DNA, the CDR3 is TGTGCCAGCAGCCCTCAGGTCCAACCTCGGGAAAAACTGTTTTTT. Full variable domain (missing parts from reference TRBV9 and TRBJ1-4): DSGVTQTPKHLITATGQRVTLRCSPRSGDLSVYWYQQSLDQGLQFLIQYYNGEERAKGNILERFSAQQFPDLHSELNLSSLELGDSALYFCASSPQVQPREKLFFGSGTQLSVL.

This chain connects TRBV7-9 to TRBJ1-5; no definite D call. The CDR3 sequence is 12 residues long. Trimming took 0 bases from V and 6 from J, leaving 3 bases between them. CDR1 and CDR2 from the germline V gene are SEHNR and FQNEAQ (reference sequence). CDR3 DNA sequence: TGTGCCAGCAGCTTAGCCAGTCAGCCCCAGCATTTT. Protein: CASSLASQPQHF. The full variable domain, its missing parts supplied by reference TRBV7-9 and TRBJ1-5, is DTGVSQNPRHKITKRGQNVTFRCDPISEHNRLYWYRQTLGQGPEFLTYFQNEAQLEKSRLLSDRFSAERPKGSFSTLEIQRTEQGDSAMYLCASSLASQPQHFGDGTRLSIL.